This T cell receptor (beta chain) was sequenced for a study of blood T cell repertoires in COVID-19. The data were produced by immunoSEQ multiplex PCR, yet TCRdb's version contains in-frame clones alone and is incomplete. The table includes approximately 180,000 clones, approximately 86% detected once. The TCR was taken from an older woman with acute COVID-19. Sequencing input: PBMCs or T cells enriched from blood (not recorded which).

The CDR3, as DNA: TGTGCCAGCAGCCCAACTAGCGGGGTTACCTATGGCTACACCTTC. As protein: CASSPTSGVTYGYTF. The chain links TRBV7-2 to TRBJ1-2, with D hard to call. The CDR3 covers 15 residues. The germline V gene has CDR1 SGHTA and CDR2 FQGNSA. V lost 5 bases and J lost 4, with 17 bases in between. The variable domain in full, with the rest retrieved from reference TRBV7-2 and TRBJ1-2, is GAGVSQSPSNKVTEKGKDVELRCDPISGHTALYWYRQSLGQGLEFLIYFQGNSAPDKSGLPSDRFSAERTGGSVSTLTIQRTQQEDSAVYLCASSPTSGVTYGYTFGSGTRLTVV.